Listed here are 12 T cell receptor beta chains from one sample, sequenced in a study of T cell responses to AZD1222 COVID-19 vaccine. Clones were sequenced by immunoSEQ multiplex PCR, and TCRdb holds only the in-frame ones, with some missing. The repertoire consists of more than 85,000 clones, with about 89% occurring once and the leading ten covering over 15%. The specimen was peripheral blood, collected on day 0 of AZD1222 vaccination. All receptors come from an adult in good health.

The rearrangement joins TRBV7-9 to TRBJ2-5, with 11 bases lining up with TRBD1. Germline CDR1 reads SEHNR; CDR2 reads FQNEAQ (reference sequence). Trimming took 4 bases from V and 3 from J; bases not matched to a gene: 7. This CDR3 is 16 amino acids long. In nucleotides, the CDR3 is TGTGCCAGCAGCTCATTCGGGACAGGGGGAGAAGAGACCCAGTACTTC. Protein product: CASSSFGTGGEETQYF.

The chain is built from TRBV2 and TRBJ1-5, with unresolved D. Germline V gene sequence: CDR1 SNHLY, CDR2 FYNNEI. The V end was cut by 6 bases, the J end by 11 bases, with 17 bases between. The CDR3 is 13 amino acids. DNA for the CDR3: TGTGCCAGCAGGAAGGGTGACCCCCTGACCCAGCATTTT. Translated: CASRKGDPLTQHF.

The DNA for the CDR3 is TGTGCCAGCAGCTGGGTAGGGGGCAACACTGAAGCTTTCTTT. This codes for CASSWVGGNTEAFF. The V gene is TRBV7-8, the J gene TRBJ1-1; 7 bases match TRBD1. Germline assignment: CDR1 SGHVS and CDR2 FQNEAQ. CDR3 length equals 14 residues. V was pared by 4 bases and J by 2 bases, with 4 bases of the junction left unmatched.

V and J are TRBV7-9 and TRBJ2-7; D might be TRBD2 (6 bases). Trimming took off 8 bases at V and 5 bases at J, with 16 bases between the two ends. Germline loops: CDR1 SEHNR, CDR2 FQNEAQ (reference sequence). CDR3 length: 13 residues. The CDR3 DNA reads TGTGCCAGCCAACCCCGGCGGGGCCACGAGCAGTACTTC. This translates into CASQPRRGHEQYF.

The rearrangement joins TRBV28 to TRBJ1-6; 12 bases map to TRBD1. J gave up 11 bases and V 10 bases, and 9 bases lay outside the gene matches. Looked up from germline, CDR1 is MDHEN and CDR2 is SYDVKM. The CDR3 runs 14 residues. CDR3 coding DNA: TGTGCCACCGGGACAGGGGGCGGAACCCCACCCCTCCACTTT. Its protein is CATGTGGGTPPLHF.

J is TRBJ1-5 and V is TRBV6-4, with 7 bases identical to TRBD1. The CDR3 loop spans 15 amino acids. Trimming took 6 bases from V and 2 from J; bases not matched to a gene: 7. The germline gives CDR1 MRHNA, CDR2 SNTAGT. The CDR3 is CASSENGQGNQPQHF. CDR3 sequence (DNA): TGTGCCAGCAGCGAGAATGGACAGGGCAATCAGCCCCAGCATTTT.

This clone was seen just once. The chain links TRBV18 to TRBJ1-2; 10 bases line up with TRBD1. Germline V lookup: CDR1 KGHSH, CDR2 LQKENI. With V trimmed by 3 bases and J by 7 bases, 20 bases remained unmatched. The CDR3 runs to 19 residues. Here the CDR3 DNA reads TGTGCCAGCTCACCCGATTCTCTCGAAGTGGGACAGGGGTATGGTGGCTACACCTTC. This gives the protein CASSPDSLEVGQGYGGYTF.

The V and J genes are TRBV28 and TRBJ1-5; weak D call: TRBD1 (6 bases). The V gene lost 5 bases and the J gene lost 1 base, with 6 bases spanning the gap. This CDR3 comprises 13 residues. Germline CDR1 reads MDHEN; CDR2 reads SYDVKM. CDR3 DNA sequence: TGTGCCAGCAGTACAGGGAGCAATCAGCCCCAGCATTTT. Translated: CASSTGSNQPQHF.

This chain uses TRBV18 with TRBJ2-4, with D perhaps TRBD1 (5 bases). The length of the CDR3 is 16 residues. From germline, CDR1 is KGHSH and CDR2 LQKENI. Trimming removed 1 base from V and 2 bases from J, with 12 bases in between. CDR3 region: CASSPLTQGTKNIQYF. The CDR3 nucleotides read TGTGCCAGCTCACCACTAACCCAGGGTACCAAAAACATTCAGTACTTC.

The V call is TRBV24-1, the J call TRBJ2-5; D possibly corresponds to TRBD2 (5 bases). The CDR3 consists of 16 residues. Trimming shortened V by 4 bases and J by 4 bases, and 18 bases separated the two germline ends. In germline, CDR1 is KGHDR, CDR2 SFDVKD. This chain's CDR3 is CATSEPGSSPRETQYF. As DNA, the CDR3 is TGTGCCACCAGTGAACCGGGGAGTAGCCCAAGAGAGACCCAGTACTTC.

In this sample, this clone turned up once. The gene calls are TRBV10-3 and TRBJ2-5; D gene unclear. Deletions cut 4 bases from V and 5 bases from J, with 8 bases between. Germline assignment: CDR1 ENHRY and CDR2 SYGVKD. The CDR3 consists of 12 residues. The CDR3 region is CAISGGWETQYF. Here the CDR3 DNA reads TGTGCCATCAGTGGCGGCTGGGAGACCCAGTACTTC.

The CDR3 DNA is TGTGCCACCGACAAAAACAGGGGGCGTCAGGATGGCTACACCTTC. It yields the protein CATDKNRGRQDGYTF. The chain couples TRBV6-5 to TRBJ1-2, with 9 bases aligning to TRBD1. The germline V gene encodes CDR1 MNHEY and CDR2 SVGAGI. Losses at the gene ends were 10 bases for V and 6 bases for J; bases not matched to a gene: 15. The length of the CDR3 is 15 residues.